This T cell receptor beta chain was observed in a study of response to subunit inactivated influenza vaccine (dated by TCRdb to 2016 to 2019). Concerning the study at large: The study used deep quantitative T cell receptor repertoire profiling to track responses to a trivalent subunit inactivated influenza vaccine.

V is trimmed back by 1 base and J by 5 bases, and the junction contains 6 bases that no gene match accounts for. The germline V gene (reference sequence) yields DFQATT for CDR1 and SNEGSKA for CDR2. The CDR3, cysteine through phenylalanine, is 14 amino acids long. The retained sequence is limited to the CDR3, 42 bases, with the frame set at the first base. Receptor amplification or capture employed RT-PCR. Instrument used: Illumina HiSeq 2500. TCRdb took the public reads, trimmed them with fastp at Q25, ran MiXCR for clone calling and kept in-frame beta chains. Every entry covers one CDR3 protein and lists the most common genes and DNA from its rows. The sample profile shows about 180,000 distinct CDR3 sequences; about 9% of them were found once. Together, the top ten hold roughly a tenth of the sample. On this clonotype: Its antigen target is currently unknown. No qualities accompany the bases; no much larger clone lies one base away.

The study at large found these results: According to the authors, only a limited number of new T cells may be recruited by each seasonal influenza vaccination.

Recombination joined TRBV20-1 with TRBJ2-5, and 8 junction bases match TRBD2. Material: non-naive T cells sorted from PBMCs, obtained on the day of vaccination. Read against the paper, the sample's cell subset or site label means: memory T cell fraction. This TCR derives from a man between 45 and 60 years old who received an inactivated influenza vaccine. Donor details come from another sample of the same person, matched by shared clones. The sequenced DNA is TGCAGTGCTAGAGTTACTAGCGGTAGTGAGACCCAGTACTTC. The resulting protein is CSARVTSGSETQYF.